This paragraph reports one TCR beta chain. Its specificity is unknown. The source of the sample is a study of vaccination and CD4 T cells after COVID-19. About the research overall: Cultures acting as controls obtained a CEFX pool, an HIV-1 Nef pool, or no peptide.

General study results and limits: In convalescent patients, a median about 87% of reactive clones appeared only post-vaccination. SARS-CoV-2-reactive clonotypes showed a nonsignificant median rise from approximately 21 to 40.

The treatment was: approximately 9-day PBMC culture with coronavirus spike peptide pools or control peptides (ViraFEST assay). The PCR-positive dates, March through December 2020, came before the US Alpha, Beta and Delta variants. The assay that was used to sequence DNA from cultured CD4+ T cells was the Oncomine TCR Beta short-read assay. TCRdb used MiXCR to reprocess the PCR reads, holding one entry per CDR3 protein. Found here are 20,000 to 25,000 distinct CDR3 sequences, around 40% of them singletons; the top ten hold about 5%. The clonotype originates from a human donor who had recovered from COVID-19. The sample consisted of CD4+ T cells from blood, cultured in vitro, taken before SARS-CoV-2 vaccination.

CDR3 coding DNA: TGTGCCAGCAGTTTAGGGACAGGGAGCTCCTACAATGAGCAGTTCTTC. It is translated as CASSLGTGSSYNEQFF. The chain joins TRBV2 to TRBJ2-1; 9 nucleotides match TRBD1. Germline CDR1 SNHLY, CDR2 FYNNEI. CDR3 length: 16 amino acids. V lost 5 bases and J lost 0; bases outside the gene matches: 5. Variable domain in full (rest from reference TRBV2 and TRBJ2-1): EPEVTQTPSHQVTQMGQEVILRCVPISNHLYFYWYRQILGQKVEFLVSFYNNEISEKSEIFDDQFSVERPDGSNFTLKIRSTKLEDSAMYFCASSLGTGSSYNEQFFGPGTRLTVL.